This is a list of T cell receptor beta chains from one sample in a study of T cell responses to AZD1222 COVID-19 vaccine. TCRdb's table, derived via immunoSEQ multiplex PCR, lists solely in-frame clones and lacks some. Of around 140,000 clones in the sample, about 92% were seen once. The sequencing used peripheral blood, collected on day 0 of MenACWY control vaccination. The receptors here all came from an adult in good health. Both conserved end residues are part of each CDR3. The D gene is left open where the match is weak. Part of the rows lack a size; the others show once, few, many or a class for expanded clones.

V	J	D	size	CDR3	DNA
TRBV6-6	TRBJ2-3	.	once	CASSYSEDTQYF	TGTGCCAGCAGTTACTCTGAAGATACGCAGTATTTT
TRBV7-9	TRBJ1-1	.	.	CASTPRVSDTEAFF	TGTGCCAGCACCCCACGGGTGTCGGACACTGAAGCTTTCTTT
TRBV14	TRBJ2-7	.	.	CASSQWMGSGYEQYF	TGTGCCAGCAGCCAGTGGATGGGGTCGGGCTACGAGCAGTACTTC
TRBV6-2/TRBV6-3	TRBJ1-2	.	.	CASSYSIGYTF	TGTGCCAGCAGTTACTCGATCGGCTACACCTTC
TRBV6-5	TRBJ1-1	.	.	CASGRKNTEAFF	TGTGCCAGCGGGAGAAAGAACACTGAAGCTTTCTTT
TRBV27	TRBJ2-7	.	.	CASSLFSGPYEQYF	TGTGCCAGCAGTTTGTTTAGCGGCCCCTACGAGCAGTACTTC
TRBV7-9	TRBJ1-4	.	.	CASSRGGTNEKLFF	TGTGCCAGCAGCCGGGGGGGAACTAATGAAAAACTGTTTTTT
TRBV9	TRBJ2-1	TRBD1	.	CATQGQGGNEQFF	TGTGCCACCCAGGGACAGGGTGGCAATGAGCAGTTCTTC
TRBV19	TRBJ2-5	TRBD1	.	CASSFEKRGHGETQYF	TGTGCCAGTAGTTTCGAAAAAAGGGGGCATGGGGAGACCCAGTACTTC
TRBV24-1	TRBJ1-3	.	.	CATSDPGTGFSGNTIYF	TGTGCCACCAGTGACCCCGGGACGGGTTTCTCTGGAAACACCATATATTTT
TRBV27	TRBJ1-2	.	.	CASSYSGYRDGYTF	TGTGCCAGCAGTTACTCCGGCTACAGAGATGGCTACACCTTC
TRBV7-2	TRBJ2-1	.	.	CASSLKTGLGRGSDEQFF	TGTGCCAGCAGCTTAAAGACAGGATTAGGGCGGGGTAGCGATGAGCAGTTCTTC
TRBV9	TRBJ2-3	.	.	CASSVVPAGDTQYF	TGTGCCAGCAGCGTAGTACCTGCCGGAGATACGCAGTATTTT
TRBV19	TRBJ2-4	.	.	CASSWSGIQYF	TGTGCCAGTAGTTGGTCAGGCATTCAGTACTTC
TRBV2	TRBJ1-1	.	.	CASSEQGAWAAFF	TGTGCCAGCAGTGAACAAGGGGCGTGGGCAGCTTTCTTT
TRBV3-1/TRBV3-2	TRBJ1-2	.	once	CASSQMVGYGYGYTF	TGTGCCAGCAGCCAAATGGTAGGGTATGGCTATGGCTACACCTTC
TRBV9	TRBJ1-5	TRBD1	.	CASSPSAGTGVNPQHF	TGTGCCAGCAGCCCCTCGGCCGGGACAGGGGTAAATCCCCAGCATTTT